Sequencing of this TCR beta chain was carried out in a study of response to subunit inactivated influenza vaccine. The study's findings and limits: Each seasonal influenza vaccination recruits few new T cells, the authors suggested.

In TCRdb, the RT-PCR reads were re-called with MiXCR into one record per CDR3 protein. The sample consists of around 480,000 distinct CDR3 sequences, 9.5% to 12% of them appearing once. J lost 5 bases, V lost 5 bases, and 7 bases had no gene match. CDR1 and CDR2 from the germline V gene are SGHRS and YFSETQ. The CDR3 is 13 residues long. Concerning this clonotype: Antigen specificity is unknown.

The source is a man in his fifties or sixties who received an inactivated influenza vaccine. This chain links TRBV5-1 with TRBJ2-7; 7 nucleotides line up with TRBD1. Sequenced here: PBMCs from blood, sampled roughly 47 days after vaccination. The CDR3 loop is CASSNRGDHEQYF. Written as DNA, the CDR3 is TGCGCCAGCAGTAACAGGGGAGACCACGAGCAGTACTTC.